This T cell receptor beta chain was captured by sequencing in a study of T-cell reconstitution after alpha-beta-depleted transplantation in children. A TCRbeta library incorporating unique molecular identifiers was prepared. TCRdb called the PCR reads again in MiXCR, with one record for every CDR3 protein. The table includes some 840,000 distinct CDR3 sequences, roughly 15% detected once. As concerns this clonotype: The antigen remains unidentified. Likely a read error: the CDR3 ends without its conserved phenylalanine or tryptophan.

Study-wide results and limits: At one year after transplant, newly produced T cells mostly accounted for T-cell counts and diversity. After transplant, high TCRbeta diversity at day 60 in some patients arose from surviving recipient T cells and thymic progenitors. By about two months after transplant, alpha-beta T cells reportedly arose from several hundred graft clones that had expanded.

V was cut by 2 bases and J by 0 bases, with 11 bases left in between. Germline V gene sequence: CDR1 MNHEY, CDR2 SMNVEV (reference sequence). The CDR3 loop spans 16 amino acids. The sequencing used PBMCs, mostly from graft donor cells, collected 360 days after TCRalphabeta/CD19-depleted stem cell transplant. The V and J genes are TRBV27 and TRBJ2-1, with D tentatively TRBD2 (5 bases). The TCR comes from a male patient aged 10-17 years who had a stem cell transplant for acute lymphoblastic leukemia, so the T cells may come from the graft donor. The CDR3 bases are TGTGCCAGCAGTTTAAGCGGAATAATCTCCTACAATGAGCAGTTCTAC. Its translation: CASSLSGIISYNEQFY.